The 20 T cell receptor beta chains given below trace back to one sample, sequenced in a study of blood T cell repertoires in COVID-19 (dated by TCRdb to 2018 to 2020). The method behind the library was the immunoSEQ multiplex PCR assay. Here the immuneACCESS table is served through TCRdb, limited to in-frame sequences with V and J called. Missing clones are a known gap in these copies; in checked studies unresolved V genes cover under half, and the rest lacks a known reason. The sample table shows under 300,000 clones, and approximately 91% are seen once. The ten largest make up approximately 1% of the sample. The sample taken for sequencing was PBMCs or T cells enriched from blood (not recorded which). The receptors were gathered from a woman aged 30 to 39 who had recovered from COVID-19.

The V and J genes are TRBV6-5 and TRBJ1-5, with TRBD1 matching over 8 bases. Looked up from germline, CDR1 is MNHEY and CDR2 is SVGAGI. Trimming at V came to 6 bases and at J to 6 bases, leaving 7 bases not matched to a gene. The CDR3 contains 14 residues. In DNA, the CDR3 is TGTGCCAGCAGCTTCGACAGGGGATCTCAGCCCCAGCATTTT. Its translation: CASSFDRGSQPQHF.

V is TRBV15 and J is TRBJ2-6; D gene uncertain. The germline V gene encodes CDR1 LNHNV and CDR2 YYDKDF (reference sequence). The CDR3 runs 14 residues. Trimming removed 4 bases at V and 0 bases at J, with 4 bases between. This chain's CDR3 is CATSTSSGANVLTF. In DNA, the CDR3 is TGTGCCACCAGCACCAGCTCTGGGGCCAACGTCCTGACTTTC.

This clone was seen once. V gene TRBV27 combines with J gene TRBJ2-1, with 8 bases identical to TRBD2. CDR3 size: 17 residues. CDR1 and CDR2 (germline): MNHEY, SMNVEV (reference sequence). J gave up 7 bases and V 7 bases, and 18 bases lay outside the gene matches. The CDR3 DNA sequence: TGTGCCAGCACTCGAGGTCCGGGCTACCCGGGGGGGAATGAGCAGTTCTTC. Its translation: CASTRGPGYPGGNEQFF.

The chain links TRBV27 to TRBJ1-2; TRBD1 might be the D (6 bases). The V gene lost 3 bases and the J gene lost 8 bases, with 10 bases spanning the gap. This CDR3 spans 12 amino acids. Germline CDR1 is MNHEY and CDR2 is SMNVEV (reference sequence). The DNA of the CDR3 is TGTGCCAGCAGTTTTGGGGGGGGCGGCTACACCTTC. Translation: CASSFGGGGYTF.

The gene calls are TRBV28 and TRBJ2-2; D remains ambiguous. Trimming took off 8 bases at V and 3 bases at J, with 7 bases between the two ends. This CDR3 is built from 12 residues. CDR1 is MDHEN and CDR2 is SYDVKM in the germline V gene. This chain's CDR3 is CASSVYTGELFF. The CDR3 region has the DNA TGTGCCAGCTCAGTGTACACCGGGGAGCTGTTTTTT.

CDR3 DNA: TGTGCCAGCAGCGCGACAGGTTACACCTACGAGCAGTACTTC. Amino acid sequence: CASSATGYTYEQYF. This sequence joins TRBV5-4 and TRBJ2-7; the D gene is possibly TRBD1 (6 bases). Trimming shortened V by 4 bases and J by 2 bases, and 13 bases separated the two germline ends. The CDR3 covers 14 residues. From germline, CDR1 is SGHNT and CDR2 YYREEE (reference sequence).

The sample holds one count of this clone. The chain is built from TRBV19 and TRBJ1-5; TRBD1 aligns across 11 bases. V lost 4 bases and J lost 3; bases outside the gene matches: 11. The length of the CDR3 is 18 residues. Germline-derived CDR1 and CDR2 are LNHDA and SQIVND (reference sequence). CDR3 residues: CASSSHPGQGGFNQPQHF. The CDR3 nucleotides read TGTGCCAGTAGTAGCCACCCGGGACAGGGGGGCTTCAATCAGCCCCAGCATTTT.

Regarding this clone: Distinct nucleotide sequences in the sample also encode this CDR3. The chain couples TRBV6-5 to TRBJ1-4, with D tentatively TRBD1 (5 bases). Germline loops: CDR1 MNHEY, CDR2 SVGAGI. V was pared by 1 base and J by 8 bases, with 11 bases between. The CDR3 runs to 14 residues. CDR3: CASSYWGRGEKLFF. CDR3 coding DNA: TGTGCCAGCAGTTACTGGGGTAGGGGAGAAAAACTGTTTTTT.

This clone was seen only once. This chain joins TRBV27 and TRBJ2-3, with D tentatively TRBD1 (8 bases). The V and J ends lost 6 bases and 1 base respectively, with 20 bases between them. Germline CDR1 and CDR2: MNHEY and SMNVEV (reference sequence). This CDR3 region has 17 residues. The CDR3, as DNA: TGTGCCAGCAGGGGGTTCACAGGGGGGAGGGGCACAGATACGCAGTATTTT. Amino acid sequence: CASRGFTGGRGTDTQYF.

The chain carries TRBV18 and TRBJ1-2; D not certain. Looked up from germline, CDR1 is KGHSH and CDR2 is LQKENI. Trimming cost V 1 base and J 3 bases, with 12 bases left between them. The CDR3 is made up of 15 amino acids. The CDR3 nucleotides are TGTGCCAGCTCACCACGAGGGAGGGAGGACTATGGCTACACCTTC. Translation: CASSPRGREDYGYTF.

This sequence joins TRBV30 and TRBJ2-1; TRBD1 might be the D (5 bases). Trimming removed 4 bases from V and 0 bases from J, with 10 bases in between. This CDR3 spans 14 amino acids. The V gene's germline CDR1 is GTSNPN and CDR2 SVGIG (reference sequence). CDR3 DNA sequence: TGTGCCTGGACGACAGTTACCTCCTACAATGAGCAGTTCTTC. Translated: CAWTTVTSYNEQFF.

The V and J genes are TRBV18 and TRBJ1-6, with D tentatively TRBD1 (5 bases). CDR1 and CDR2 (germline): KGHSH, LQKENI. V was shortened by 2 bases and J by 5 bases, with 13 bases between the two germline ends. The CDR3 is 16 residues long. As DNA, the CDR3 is TGTGCCAGCTCACCATCGGGGGTTCCCAATAATTCACCCCTCCACTTT. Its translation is CASSPSGVPNNSPLHF.

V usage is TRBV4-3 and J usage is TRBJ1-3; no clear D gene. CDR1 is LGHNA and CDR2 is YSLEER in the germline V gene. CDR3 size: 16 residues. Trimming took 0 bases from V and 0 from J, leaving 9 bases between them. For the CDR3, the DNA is TGCGCCAGCAGCCAAGATCTGGGCCGCTCTGGAAACACCATATATTTT. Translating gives CASSQDLGRSGNTIYF.

The CDR3: CASIRVWDSGYTF. In DNA, the CDR3 is TGTGCCAGCATTAGGGTGTGGGACTCTGGCTACACCTTC. This chain connects TRBV2 to TRBJ1-2; a possible D gene is TRBD1 (5 bases). V was trimmed by 7 bases and J by 7 bases, leaving 16 bases between them. Germline-derived CDR1 and CDR2 are SNHLY and FYNNEI. The CDR3 consists of 13 residues.

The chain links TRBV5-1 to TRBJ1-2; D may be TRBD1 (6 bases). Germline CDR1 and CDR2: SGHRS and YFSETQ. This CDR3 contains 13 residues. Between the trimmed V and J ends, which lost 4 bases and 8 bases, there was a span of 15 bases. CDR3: CASSGGGLEGYTF. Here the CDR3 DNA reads TGCGCCAGCAGCGGCGGGGGCCTGGAAGGCTACACCTTC.

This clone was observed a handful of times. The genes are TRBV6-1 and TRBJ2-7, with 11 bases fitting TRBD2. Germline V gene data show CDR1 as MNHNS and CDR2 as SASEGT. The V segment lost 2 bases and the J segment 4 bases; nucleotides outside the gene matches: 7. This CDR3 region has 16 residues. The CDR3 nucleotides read TGTGCCAGCAGTGAAACAGTAGCGGGAGGGTATTACGAGCAGTACTTC. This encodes CASSETVAGGYYEQYF.

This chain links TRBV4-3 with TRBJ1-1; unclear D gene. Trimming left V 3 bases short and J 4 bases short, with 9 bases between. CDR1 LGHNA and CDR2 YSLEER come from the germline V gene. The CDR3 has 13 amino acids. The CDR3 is CASSQRESTEAFF. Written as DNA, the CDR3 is TGCGCCAGCAGCCAGCGGGAGAGCACTGAAGCTTTCTTT.

CDR3 DNA: TGTGCCAGCAGTTACGGACAGCCTGGCGGCTACACCTTC. Its translation: CASSYGQPGGYTF. The chain combines TRBV6-2 or TRBV6-3 with TRBJ1-2; a weak D match, TRBD1 (6 bases). V lost 2 bases to trimming and J lost 8 bases, with 12 bases between them. CDR1 MNHEY and CDR2 SVGEGT come from the germline V gene. The CDR3 has 13 amino acids.

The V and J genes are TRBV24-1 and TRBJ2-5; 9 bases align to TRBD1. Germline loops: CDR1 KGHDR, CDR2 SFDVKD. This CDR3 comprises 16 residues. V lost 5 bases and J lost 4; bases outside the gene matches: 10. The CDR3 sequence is CATSGADRGPPETQYF. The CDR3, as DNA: TGTGCCACCAGTGGTGCGGACAGGGGACCCCCAGAGACCCAGTACTTC.

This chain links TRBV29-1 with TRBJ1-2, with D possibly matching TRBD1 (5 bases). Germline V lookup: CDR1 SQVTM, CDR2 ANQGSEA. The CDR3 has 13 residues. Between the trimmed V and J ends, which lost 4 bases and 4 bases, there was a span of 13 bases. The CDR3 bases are TGCAGCGTTGGGCGGGGGGTAGGCTATGGCTACACCTTC. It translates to CSVGRGVGYGYTF. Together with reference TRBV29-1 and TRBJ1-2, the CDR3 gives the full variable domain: SAVISQKPSRDICQRGTSLTIQCQVDSQVTMMFWYRQQPGQSLTLIATANQGSEATYESGFVIDKFPISRPNLTFSTLTVSNMSPEDSSIYLCSVGRGVGYGYTFGSGTRLTVV.